The following is a T cell receptor (beta chain) sequence with its context. The sample originates from a study of blood T cell repertoires in COVID-19. Overall study: Whether acute or convalescent, the COVID-19 samples came from the United States, Italy and Spain. PBMCs, B-cell-depleted T cells, or T cells were the source of the cDNA or gDNA that made up the material.

In the original workflow: Nucleated cell number was recorded as an estimate derived from reference gene primer amplification. Method: immunoSEQ multiplex PCR; TCRdb's copy keeps in-frame clones and lacks some. V, J and clone size are those of that table, while D and trimming were read from the DNA. The table has roughly 140,000 clones, 80% seen once; the top ten hold over 10%. The CDR3 is made up of 14 amino acids. Germline V CDR1 and CDR2: MDHEN, SYDVKM. Trimming cost V 2 bases and J 10 bases, with 17 bases left between them. The receptor's source is a man aged 55 to 69 with active or convalescent COVID-19. This chain links TRBV28 with TRBJ1-2, with D unresolved. Sequencing input: peripheral blood. The CDR3 spells CASSLTLYYGDYTF. CDR3 in DNA: TGTGCCAGCAGTTTAACACTATACTATGGTGACTACACCTTC.